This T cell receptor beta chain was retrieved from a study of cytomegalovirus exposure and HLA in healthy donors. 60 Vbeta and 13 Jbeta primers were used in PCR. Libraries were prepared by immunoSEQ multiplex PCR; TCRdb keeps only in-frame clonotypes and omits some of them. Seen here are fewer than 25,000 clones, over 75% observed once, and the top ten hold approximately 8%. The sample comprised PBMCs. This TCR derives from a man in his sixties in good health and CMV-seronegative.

CDR3 nucleotide sequence: TGTGCCAGCAGTTTAAGCGGGGTCTACGAGCAGTACTTC. This codes for CASSLSGVYEQYF. The chain is built from TRBV27 and TRBJ2-7, with TRBD2 matching over 7 bases. The CDR3 loop spans 13 amino acids. The germline V gene has CDR1 MNHEY and CDR2 SMNVEV (reference sequence). The J segment lost 3 bases and the V segment lost 2 bases, leaving 1 base of the junction unmatched.